This entry describes one T cell receptor (beta chain). Antigen: not known. These data come from a study of cytomegalovirus exposure and HLA in healthy donors. Findings and limits, study-wide: DRB1 showed the most TCR associations and HLA-C the fewest in a later analysis, as rates varied by HLA locus. When the data were analyzed later, several of the most significant clusters appeared to be linked to common viral pathogens. A few of the chains that were CMV-associated were confirmed in vitro to be specific for CMV antigens.

The CDR3 runs to 16 residues. CDR1 and CDR2 (germline): SEHNR, FQNEAQ (reference sequence). With 5 bases removed from V and 2 bases from J, the gap between germline ends came to 19 bases. Researchers ran the PCR with 60 Vbeta and 13 Jbeta primers. TCRdb keeps only in-frame clones here, not all; method: immunoSEQ multiplex PCR. The sample carries around 140,000 clones, 77% recorded once. The chain employs TRBV7-9 and TRBJ2-7; D perhaps matches TRBD1 (5 bases). This TCR was recovered from a male donor in good health and CMV-seropositive. Sequencing was carried out using PBMCs. Written as DNA, the CDR3 is TGTGCCAGCAGCCCCCCCCCTGAGATAGGGGCCTACGAGCAGTACTTC. It codes for CASSPPPEIGAYEQYF.